The 9 T cell receptor beta chains listed next were all sequenced from one sample in a study of cytomegalovirus exposure and HLA in healthy donors. The PCR used 60 Vbeta and 13 Jbeta primers. Sequenced by immunoSEQ multiplex PCR; TCRdb stores in-frame clones only, minus some. The sample yields 110,000 to 150,000 clones, around a tenth seen once. Sequenced material: PBMCs. Receptor source: a male donor in good health and CMV-seronegative.

This clone was seen only a few times. The DNA of the CDR3 is TGTGCCAGCTCACCACCCGGCAGGAATGGAAACACCATATATTTT. It yields the protein CASSPPGRNGNTIYF. J is TRBJ1-3 and V is TRBV18; D not resolved. Germline lookup yields CDR1 KGHSH and CDR2 LQKENI. This CDR3 contains 15 residues. V was cut by 0 bases and J by 3 bases, with 9 bases left in between. The complete variable domain, with remaining parts taken from reference TRBV18 and TRBJ1-3, reads NAGVMQNPRHLVRRRGQEARLRCSPMKGHSHVYWYRQLPEEGLKFMVYLQKENIIDESGMPKERFSAEFPKEGPSILRIQQVVRGDSAAYFCASSPPGRNGNTIYFGEGSWLTVV.

The rearrangement joins TRBV4-3 to TRBJ1-2; the D is unclear. CDR3 size: 14 residues. Germline CDR1 LGHNA, CDR2 YSLEER. Trimming removed 4 bases at V and 8 bases at J, with 17 bases between. The CDR3 spells CASSPLAQGGGYTF. CDR3 DNA sequence: TGCGCCAGCAGCCCGTTAGCACAAGGTGGAGGCTACACCTTC.

In its sample, this clone was seen a few times. The chain combines TRBV6-5 with TRBJ2-2, with 9 bases matching TRBD1. This CDR3 comprises 15 residues. Per the germline V gene, CDR1 is MNHEY and CDR2 is SVGAGI. V lost 6 bases, J lost 1 base, and 3 bases stayed unmatched. Here the CDR3 DNA reads TGTGCCAGCAGATCGGGACAGGGGAACACCGGGGAGCTGTTTTTT. Translation gives CASRSGQGNTGELFF.

The gene calls are TRBV10-2 and TRBJ2-3; unclear D gene. This CDR3 is 13 amino acids long. Germline CDR1 and CDR2: WSHSY and SAAADI. V shed 7 bases and J shed 1 base, with 9 bases lying between them. CDR3 nucleotides: TGCGCCAGCACTAGACTGGGCACAGATACGCAGTATTTT. Its translation is CASTRLGTDTQYF.

The V gene is TRBV28, the J gene TRBJ2-2; TRBD2 aligns across 13 bases. The CDR3 spans 17 residues. CDR1 and CDR2 from the germline V gene are MDHEN and SYDVKM. The trim removed 5 bases at V and 3 bases at J, leaving 6 bases unmatched. DNA for the CDR3: TGTGCCAGCAGTCTAGGACTAGCGGGGGCGTACACCGGGGAGCTGTTTTTT. Encoded protein: CASSLGLAGAYTGELFF.

This clone was observed a few times. The rearrangement joins TRBV6-5 to TRBJ1-1, with D unclear. Germline V gene sequence: CDR1 MNHEY, CDR2 SVGAGI. This CDR3 region has 15 residues. Trimming cost V 0 bases and J 4 bases, with 12 bases left between them. The CDR3 nucleotides read TGTGCCAGCAGTTACTCGCCCCTCGGAGGCACTGAAGCTTTCTTT. It is translated as CASSYSPLGGTEAFF.

Regarding this clone: The identical CDR3 is also encoded by other nucleotide sequences in the sample. This chain links TRBV19 with TRBJ1-6; D unresolved. CDR3 size: 15 residues. Germline CDR1 LNHDA, CDR2 SQIVND (reference sequence). V dropped 1 base and J dropped 10 bases, with 14 bases sitting between them. This CDR3 reads CASSIGWGRRSPLHF. The CDR3 nucleotides read TGTGCCAGTAGTATAGGATGGGGAAGGAGGTCACCCCTCCACTTT.

V gene TRBV28 combines with J gene TRBJ2-7, with D perhaps matching TRBD2 (5 bases). Trimming removed 3 bases at V and 6 bases at J, with 12 bases between. There are 13 residues in the CDR3. Germline V CDR1 and CDR2: MDHEN, SYDVKM. As DNA, the CDR3 is TGTGCCAGCAGTTTCTTGCGGGCTTTCGAGCAGTACTTC. This codes for CASSFLRAFEQYF.

The V call is TRBV7-3, the J call TRBJ2-2; 7 bases fit TRBD1. CDR1 is SGHTA, CDR2 FQGTGA, per germline. The CDR3 is 15 residues long. With V trimmed by 5 bases and J by 0 bases, 3 bases remained unmatched. This chain's CDR3 is CASSGTASNTGELFF. Here the CDR3 DNA reads TGTGCCAGCAGCGGGACAGCATCGAACACCGGGGAGCTGTTTTTT. The variable domain in full, completed from reference TRBV7-3 and TRBJ2-2, reads GAGVSQTPSNKVTEKGKYVELRCDPISGHTALYWYRQSLGQGPEFLIYFQGTGAADDSGLPNDRFFAVRPEGSVSTLKIQRTERGDSAVYLCASSGTASNTGELFFGEGSRLTVL.